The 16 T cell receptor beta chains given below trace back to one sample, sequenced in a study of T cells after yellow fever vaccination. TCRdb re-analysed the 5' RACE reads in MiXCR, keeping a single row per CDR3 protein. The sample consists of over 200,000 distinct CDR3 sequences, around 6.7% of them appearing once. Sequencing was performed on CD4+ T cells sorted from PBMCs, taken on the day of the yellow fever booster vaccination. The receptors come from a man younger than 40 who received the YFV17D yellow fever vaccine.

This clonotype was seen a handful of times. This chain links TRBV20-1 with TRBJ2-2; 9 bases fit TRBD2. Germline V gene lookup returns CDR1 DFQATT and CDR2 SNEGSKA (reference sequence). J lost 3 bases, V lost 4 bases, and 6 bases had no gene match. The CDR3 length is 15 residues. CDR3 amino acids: CSATTSGRYTGELFF. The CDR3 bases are TGCAGTGCTACCACTAGCGGGCGATACACCGGGGAGCTGTTTTTT.

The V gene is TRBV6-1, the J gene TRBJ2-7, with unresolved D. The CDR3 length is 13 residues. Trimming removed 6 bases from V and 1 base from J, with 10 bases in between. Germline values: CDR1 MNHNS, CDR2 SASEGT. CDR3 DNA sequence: TGTGCCAGCAGATCGACTGAGTCCTACGAGCAGTACTTC. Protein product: CASRSTESYEQYF.

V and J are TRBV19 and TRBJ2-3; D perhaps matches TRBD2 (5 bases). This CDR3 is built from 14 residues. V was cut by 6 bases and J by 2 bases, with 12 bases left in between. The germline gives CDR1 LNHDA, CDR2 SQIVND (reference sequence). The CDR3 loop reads CASSLARNTDTQYF. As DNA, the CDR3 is TGTGCCAGTAGCCTAGCAAGAAACACAGATACGCAGTATTTT.

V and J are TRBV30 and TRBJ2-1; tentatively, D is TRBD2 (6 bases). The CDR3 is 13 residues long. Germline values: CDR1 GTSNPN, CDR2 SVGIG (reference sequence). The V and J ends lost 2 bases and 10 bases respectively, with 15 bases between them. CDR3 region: CAWSSTSAEEQFF. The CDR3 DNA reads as TGTGCCTGGAGTTCGACTAGTGCCGAAGAGCAGTTCTTC. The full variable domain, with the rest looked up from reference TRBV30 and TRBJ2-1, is SQTIHQWPATLVQPVGSPLSLECTVEGTSNPNLYWYRQAAGRGLQLLFYSVGIGQISSEVPQNLSASRPQDRQFILSSKKLLLSDSGFYLCAWSSTSAEEQFFGPGTRLTVL.

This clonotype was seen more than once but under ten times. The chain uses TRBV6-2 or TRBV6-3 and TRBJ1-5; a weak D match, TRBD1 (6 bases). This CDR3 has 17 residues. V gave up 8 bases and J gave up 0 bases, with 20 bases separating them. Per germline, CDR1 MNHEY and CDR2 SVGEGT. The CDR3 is CASGPGQGGYSNQPQHF. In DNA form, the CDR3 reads TGTGCCAGCGGTCCGGGACAAGGGGGATATAGCAATCAGCCCCAGCATTTT.

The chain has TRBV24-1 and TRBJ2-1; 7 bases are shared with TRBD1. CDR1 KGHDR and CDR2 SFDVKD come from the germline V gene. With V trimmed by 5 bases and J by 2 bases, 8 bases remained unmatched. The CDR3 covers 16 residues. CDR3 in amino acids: CATSGQGGPTYNEQFF. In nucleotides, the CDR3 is TGTGCCACCAGTGGACAAGGGGGCCCCACCTACAATGAGCAGTTCTTC.

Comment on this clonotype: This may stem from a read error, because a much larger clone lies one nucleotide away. The CDR3 loop reads CASSRNTNTEAFF. In DNA, the CDR3 is TGTGCCAGCAGTCGAAACACGAACACTGAAGCTTTCTTT. This chain joins TRBV7-2 and TRBJ1-1, with D hard to call. Trimming removed 6 bases at V and 1 base at J, with 9 bases between. This CDR3 contains 13 residues. CDR1 is SGHTA and CDR2 is FQGNSA in the germline V gene.

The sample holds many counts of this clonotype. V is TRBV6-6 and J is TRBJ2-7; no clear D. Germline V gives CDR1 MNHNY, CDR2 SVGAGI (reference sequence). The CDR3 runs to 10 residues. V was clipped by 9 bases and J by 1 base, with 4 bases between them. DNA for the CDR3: TGTGCCAGGGGGTCCTACGAGCAGTACTTC. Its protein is CARGSYEQYF.

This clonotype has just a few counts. The CDR3 sequence: CASSFLDRAYNEQFF. The DNA of the CDR3 is TGCGCCAGCAGCTTCTTAGACAGGGCATACAATGAGCAGTTCTTC. The chain recombines TRBV5-1 with TRBJ2-1; 7 bases are shared with TRBD1. The germline CDR1 and CDR2 sequences are SGHRS and YFSETQ. With 2 bases clipped from V and 4 bases from J, the junction kept 6 bases outside the gene matches. CDR3 size: 15 residues.

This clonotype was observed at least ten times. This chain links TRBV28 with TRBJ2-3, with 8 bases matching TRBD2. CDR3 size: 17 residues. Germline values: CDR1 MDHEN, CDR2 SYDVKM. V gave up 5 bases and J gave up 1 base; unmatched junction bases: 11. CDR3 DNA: TGTGCCAGCAGTCCCTCGGGGCTAGCGGGCCGCACAGATACGCAGTATTTT. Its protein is CASSPSGLAGRTDTQYF.

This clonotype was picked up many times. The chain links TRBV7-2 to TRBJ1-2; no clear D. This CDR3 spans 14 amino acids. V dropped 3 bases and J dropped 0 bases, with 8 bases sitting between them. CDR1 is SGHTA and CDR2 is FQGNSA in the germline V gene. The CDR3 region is CASSLSQTNYGYTF. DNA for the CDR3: TGTGCCAGCAGCTTGTCCCAGACTAACTATGGCTACACCTTC.

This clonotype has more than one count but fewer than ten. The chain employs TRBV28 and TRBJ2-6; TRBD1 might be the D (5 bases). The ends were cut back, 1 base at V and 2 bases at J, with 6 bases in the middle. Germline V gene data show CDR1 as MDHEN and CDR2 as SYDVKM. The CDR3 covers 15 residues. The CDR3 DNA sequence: TGTGCCAGCAGTTTATTCAGGGCTGGGGCCAACGTCCTGACTTTC. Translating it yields CASSLFRAGANVLTF.

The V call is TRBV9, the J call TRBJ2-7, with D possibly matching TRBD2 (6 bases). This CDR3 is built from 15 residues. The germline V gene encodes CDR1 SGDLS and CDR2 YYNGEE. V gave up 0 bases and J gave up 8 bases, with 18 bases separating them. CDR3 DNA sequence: TGTGCCAGCAGCGTAGTAGGAGGGGCCGATGCCAAGCAGTACTTC. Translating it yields CASSVVGGADAKQYF.

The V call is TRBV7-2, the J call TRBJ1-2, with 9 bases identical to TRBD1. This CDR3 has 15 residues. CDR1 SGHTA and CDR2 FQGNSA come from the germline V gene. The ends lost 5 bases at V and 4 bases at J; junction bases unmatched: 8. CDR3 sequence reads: CASSLDRGQGYGYTF. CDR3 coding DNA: TGTGCCAGCAGCCTAGACAGGGGACAGGGCTATGGCTACACCTTC. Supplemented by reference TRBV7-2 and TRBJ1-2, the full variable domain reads GAGVSQSPSNKVTEKGKDVELRCDPISGHTALYWYRQSLGQGLEFLIYFQGNSAPDKSGLPSDRFSAERTGGSVSTLTIQRTQQEDSAVYLCASSLDRGQGYGYTFGSGTRLTVV.

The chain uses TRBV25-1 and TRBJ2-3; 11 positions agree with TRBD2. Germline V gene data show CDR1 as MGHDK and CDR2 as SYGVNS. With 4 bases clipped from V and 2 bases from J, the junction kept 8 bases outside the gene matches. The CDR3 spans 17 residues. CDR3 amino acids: CASSASTSGSYTDTQYF. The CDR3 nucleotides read TGTGCCAGCAGTGCCTCTACTAGCGGGAGCTACACAGATACGCAGTATTTT.

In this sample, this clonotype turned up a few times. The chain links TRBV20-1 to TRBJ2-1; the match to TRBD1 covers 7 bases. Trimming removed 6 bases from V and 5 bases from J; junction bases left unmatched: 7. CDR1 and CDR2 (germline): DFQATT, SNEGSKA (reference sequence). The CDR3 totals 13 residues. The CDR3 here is CSAKGQLNNEQFF. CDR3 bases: TGCAGTGCCAAGGGACAGCTAAACAATGAGCAGTTCTTC.